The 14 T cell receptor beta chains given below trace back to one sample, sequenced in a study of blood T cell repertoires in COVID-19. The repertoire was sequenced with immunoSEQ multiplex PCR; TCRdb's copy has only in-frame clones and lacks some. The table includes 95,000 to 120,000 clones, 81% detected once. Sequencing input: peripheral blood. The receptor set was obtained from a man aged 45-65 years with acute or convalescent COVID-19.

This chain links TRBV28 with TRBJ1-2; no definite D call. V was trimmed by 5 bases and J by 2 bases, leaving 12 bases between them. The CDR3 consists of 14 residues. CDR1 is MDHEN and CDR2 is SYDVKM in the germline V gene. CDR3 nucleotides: TGTGCCAGCAGTCCTATATTCAAAAACTATGGCTACACCTTC. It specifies CASSPIFKNYGYTF.

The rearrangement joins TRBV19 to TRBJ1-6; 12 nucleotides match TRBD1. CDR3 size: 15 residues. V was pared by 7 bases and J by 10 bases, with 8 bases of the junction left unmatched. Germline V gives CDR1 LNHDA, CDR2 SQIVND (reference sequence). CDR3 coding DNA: TGTGCCAGTAACGCCGGGACAGGGGGCAGATCACCCCTCCACTTT. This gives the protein CASNAGTGGRSPLHF.

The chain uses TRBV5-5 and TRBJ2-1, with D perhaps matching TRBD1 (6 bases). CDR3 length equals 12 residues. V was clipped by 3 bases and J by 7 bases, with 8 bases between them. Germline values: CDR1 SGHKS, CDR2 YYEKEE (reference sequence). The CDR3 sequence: CASSSQGNEQFF. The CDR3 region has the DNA TGTGCCAGCAGCTCGCAGGGGAATGAGCAGTTCTTC.

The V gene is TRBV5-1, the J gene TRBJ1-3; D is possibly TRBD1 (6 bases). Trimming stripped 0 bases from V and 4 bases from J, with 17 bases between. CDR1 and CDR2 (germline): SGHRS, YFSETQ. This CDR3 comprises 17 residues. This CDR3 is CASSLEGYGQLGNTIYF. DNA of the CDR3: TGCGCCAGCAGCTTGGAGGGTTACGGACAGCTAGGAAACACCATATATTTT.

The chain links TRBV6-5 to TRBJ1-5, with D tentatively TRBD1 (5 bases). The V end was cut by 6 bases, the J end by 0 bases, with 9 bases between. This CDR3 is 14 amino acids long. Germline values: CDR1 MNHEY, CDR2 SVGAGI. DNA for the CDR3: TGTGCCAGCAGGGAGGGACTTAGCAATCAGCCCCAGCATTTT. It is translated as CASREGLSNQPQHF.

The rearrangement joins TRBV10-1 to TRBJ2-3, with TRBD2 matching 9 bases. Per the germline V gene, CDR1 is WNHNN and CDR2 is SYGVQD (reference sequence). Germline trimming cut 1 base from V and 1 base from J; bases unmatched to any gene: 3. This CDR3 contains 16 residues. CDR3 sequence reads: CASSELAGAGTDTQYF. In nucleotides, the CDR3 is TGCGCCAGCAGTGAGTTAGCGGGGGCCGGCACAGATACGCAGTATTTT.

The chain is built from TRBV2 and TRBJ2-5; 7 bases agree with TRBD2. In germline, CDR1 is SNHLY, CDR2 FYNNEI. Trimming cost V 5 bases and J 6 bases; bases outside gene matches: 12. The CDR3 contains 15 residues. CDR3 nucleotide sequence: TGTGCCAGCAGTCCCGGTGCTAGCGGCTCGAAGACCCAGTACTTC. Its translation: CASSPGASGSKTQYF.

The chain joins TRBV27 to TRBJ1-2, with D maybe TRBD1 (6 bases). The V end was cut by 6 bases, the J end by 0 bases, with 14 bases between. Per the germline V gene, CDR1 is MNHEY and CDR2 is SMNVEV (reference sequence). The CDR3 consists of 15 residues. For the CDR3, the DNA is TGTGCCAGCAGCTATAGGGGGACCGCTAACTATGGCTACACCTTC. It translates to CASSYRGTANYGYTF.

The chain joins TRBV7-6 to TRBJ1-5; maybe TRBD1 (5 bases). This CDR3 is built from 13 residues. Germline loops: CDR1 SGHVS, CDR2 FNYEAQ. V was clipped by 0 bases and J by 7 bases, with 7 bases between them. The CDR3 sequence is CASSLAGAQPQHF. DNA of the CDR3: TGTGCCAGCAGCTTAGCTGGGGCCCAGCCCCAGCATTTT.

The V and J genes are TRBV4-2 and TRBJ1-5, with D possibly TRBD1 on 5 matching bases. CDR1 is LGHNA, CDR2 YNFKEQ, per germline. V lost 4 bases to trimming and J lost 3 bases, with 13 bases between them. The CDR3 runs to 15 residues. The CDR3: CASSPSTDVNQPQHF. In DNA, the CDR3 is TGTGCCAGCAGCCCGTCGACAGACGTCAATCAGCCCCAGCATTTT.

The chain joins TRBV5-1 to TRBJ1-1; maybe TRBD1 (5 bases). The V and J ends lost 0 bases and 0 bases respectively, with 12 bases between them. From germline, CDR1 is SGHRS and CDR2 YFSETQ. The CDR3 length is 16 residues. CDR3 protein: CASSLDGHSLNTEAFF. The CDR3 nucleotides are TGCGCCAGCAGCTTGGACGGACACTCATTGAACACTGAAGCTTTCTTT.

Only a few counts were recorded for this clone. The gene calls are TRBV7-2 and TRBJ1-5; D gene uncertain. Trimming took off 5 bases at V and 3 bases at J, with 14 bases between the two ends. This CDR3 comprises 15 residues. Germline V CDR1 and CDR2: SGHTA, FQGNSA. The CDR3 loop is CASSPSARPNQPQHF. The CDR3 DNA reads TGTGCCAGCAGCCCCTCGGCGAGGCCCAATCAGCCCCAGCATTTT.

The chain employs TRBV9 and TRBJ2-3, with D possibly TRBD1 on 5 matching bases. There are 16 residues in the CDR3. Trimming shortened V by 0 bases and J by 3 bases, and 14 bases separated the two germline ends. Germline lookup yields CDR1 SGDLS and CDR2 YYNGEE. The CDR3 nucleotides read TGTGCCAGCAGCGTAGGAAGGGGATTGGTGACAGATACGCAGTATTTT. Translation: CASSVGRGLVTDTQYF.

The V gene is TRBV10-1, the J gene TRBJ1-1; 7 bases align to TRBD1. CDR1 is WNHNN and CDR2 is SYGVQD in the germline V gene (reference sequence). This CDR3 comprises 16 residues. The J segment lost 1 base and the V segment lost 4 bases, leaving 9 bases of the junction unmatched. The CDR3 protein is CASSGVRTGRNTEAFF. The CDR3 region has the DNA TGCGCCAGCAGTGGAGTCCGGACAGGAAGGAACACTGAAGCTTTCTTT.